This passage covers 10 T cell receptor beta chains from one sample sequenced in a study of T cell responses to AZD1222 COVID-19 vaccine. Clones were sequenced by immunoSEQ multiplex PCR, and TCRdb holds only the in-frame ones, with some missing. The sample consists of approximately 120,000 clones, around 92% of them appearing once. The sequencing here drew on peripheral blood, taken on day 0 of AZD1222 vaccination. Receptor source: an adult in good health.

The table lists this clone with a count of one. The chain links TRBV12-5 to TRBJ1-5; tentative D call: TRBD1 (6 bases). The V gene's germline CDR1 is LGHNT and CDR2 FRNRAP. Trimming took 6 bases from V and 0 from J, leaving 12 bases between them. The CDR3 is made up of 15 amino acids. The CDR3, as DNA: TGTGCTAGTGGCCCTCCGGGACATAGCAATCAGCCCCAGCATTTT. As protein: CASGPPGHSNQPQHF.

The V gene is TRBV9, the J gene TRBJ1-5; D is perhaps TRBD1 (5 bases). Germline loops: CDR1 SGDLS, CDR2 YYNGEE. V lost 3 bases and J lost 4, with 8 bases in between. The CDR3 is 13 residues long. CDR3 loop: CASSAGYNQPQHF. CDR3 in DNA: TGTGCCAGCAGCGCAGGGTATAATCAGCCCCAGCATTTT.

J is TRBJ1-2 and V is TRBV5-1; D is unresolved. Per germline, CDR1 SGHRS and CDR2 YFSETQ. CDR3 length: 12 amino acids. V lost 0 bases and J 9 bases, leaving 9 bases between the germline ends. The CDR3 protein is CASSLGAVSYTF. The CDR3 DNA is TGCGCCAGCAGCTTGGGGGCAGTAAGCTACACCTTC.

This clone has just one count. The chain recombines TRBV2 with TRBJ1-1; D is ambiguous. V lost 0 bases to trimming and J lost 0 bases, with 11 bases between them. This CDR3 is 16 amino acids long. Per germline, CDR1 SNHLY and CDR2 FYNNEI. The chain's CDR3 is CASSEAGTGMNTEAFF. CDR3 nucleotides: TGTGCCAGCAGTGAAGCTGGAACGGGAATGAACACTGAAGCTTTCTTT.

This sequence joins TRBV15 and TRBJ1-5, with unresolved D. The V and J ends lost 0 bases and 9 bases respectively, with 12 bases between them. CDR1 and CDR2 from the germline V gene are LNHNV and YYDKDF (reference sequence). The CDR3 spans 14 residues. The CDR3 protein is CATSRDRGNWPQHF. DNA of the CDR3: TGTGCCACCAGCAGAGATCGCGGCAATTGGCCCCAGCATTTT.

The rearrangement joins TRBV4-2 to TRBJ1-3, with a tentative D call TRBD1 (5 bases). The CDR3 runs to 15 residues. The germline V and J ends were trimmed by 0 bases and 2 bases, with 8 bases remaining between them. Germline V CDR1 and CDR2: LGHNA, YNFKEQ. Here the CDR3 DNA reads TGTGCCAGCAGCCAAGATCCAGGGACTGGAAACACCATATATTTT. Amino acid sequence: CASSQDPGTGNTIYF.

The chain has TRBV5-1 and TRBJ1-1; D call uncertain. Trimming pared 9 bases from V and 0 bases from J, leaving 12 bases between. The CDR3 runs 13 residues. Per germline, CDR1 SGHRS and CDR2 YFSETQ. The CDR3: CATSAFVNTEAFF. The CDR3 bases are TGCGCCACATCTGCTTTTGTGAACACTGAAGCTTTCTTT. Full variable domain (remainder filled in from reference TRBV5-1 and TRBJ1-1): KAGVTQTPRYLIKTRGQQVTLSCSPISGHRSVSWYQQTPGQGLQFLFEYFSETQRNKGNFPGRFSGRQFSNSRSEMNVSTLELGDSALYLCATSAFVNTEAFFGQGTRLTVV.

The chain joins TRBV6-5 to TRBJ2-3, with a weak D call TRBD2 (5 bases). Trimming removed 4 bases at V and 1 base at J, with 12 bases between. Germline V gene sequence: CDR1 MNHEY, CDR2 SVGAGI. The CDR3 is 15 amino acids. The CDR3 protein is CASSSLHSGTDTQYF. Here the CDR3 DNA reads TGTGCCAGCAGTTCCCTACATAGCGGCACAGATACGCAGTATTTT.

The chain employs TRBV5-1 and TRBJ2-3; TRBD2 matches 13 bases. Germline CDR1 is SGHRS and CDR2 is YFSETQ. The CDR3 sequence is 14 residues long. The trim removed 0 bases at V and 9 bases at J, leaving 1 base unmatched. The CDR3 is CASSLAGLAGTQYF. The CDR3 DNA reads TGCGCCAGCAGCTTGGCGGGACTAGCGGGAACGCAGTATTTT.

This rearrangement joins TRBV4-2 to TRBJ2-3; D gene ambiguous. This CDR3 has 14 residues. V shed 0 bases and J shed 6 bases, with 10 bases lying between them. Germline V gene lookup returns CDR1 LGHNA and CDR2 YNFKEQ. The CDR3 nucleotides read TGTGCCAGCAGCCAAGATAGGACCGGGGATACGCAGTATTTT. It encodes CASSQDRTGDTQYF.